This T cell receptor (beta chain) was found in a study of a mutant IDH1 vaccine in newly diagnosed glioma. Study as a whole: Standard pretreatment was either radiotherapy, temozolomide, or, for most, radiochemotherapy with temozolomide.

Time point: baseline, week 1 (first vaccination visit). Treatment described: pre-vaccination baseline after standard-of-care therapy. Sequencing used immunoSEQ multiplex PCR; TCRdb keeps in-frame clones, though not all of them. Of about 38,000 clones listed, just under 95% are singletons. The junction had 13 bases not matched to a gene; V was cut back by 9 bases and J by 8 bases. The germline V gene encodes CDR1 LNHDA and CDR2 SQIVND (reference sequence). This CDR3 is built from 15 residues. Sequenced material: PBMCs, taken from a glioma patient treated with radiotherapy, temozolomide or both. The clonotype originates from a man in his late teens or twenties with glioma. The chain combines TRBV19 with TRBJ1-1; 12 nucleotides line up with TRBD1. The DNA of the CDR3 is TGTGCCAGCCGTAAGACTCGGGACAGGGGGCTGGAAGCTTTCTTT. This codes for CASRKTRDRGLEAFF.